This T cell receptor beta chain was captured by sequencing in a study of T cell clones after liver transplantation. This clone came up a few times. Its antigen remains unknown. Per the germline V gene, CDR1 is MNHEY and CDR2 is SMNVEV (reference sequence). With 2 bases removed from V and 1 base from J, the gap between germline ends came to 17 bases. This CDR3 comprises 18 residues. Regarding the study as a whole: Migration into the graft, not deletion, may explain lost graft donor-reactive T cells.

Using immunoSEQ multiplex PCR, the repertoire was profiled, and TCRdb retains in-frame clones only, with some absent. The sample records tens of thousands of clones, under 90% being singletons. V is TRBV27 and J is TRBJ2-2, with a weak D call TRBD1 (5 bases). The TCR sequence derives from a human patient who received a liver transplant. Some T cells here may be from the graft donor. This specimen consisted of CD4+ T cells from blood, obtained 12 months after liver transplant. In DNA form, the CDR3 reads TGTGCCAGCAGTTTAAGACAGAACAATTATCAGAACACCGGGGAGCTGTTTTTT. Protein: CASSLRQNNYQNTGELFF.